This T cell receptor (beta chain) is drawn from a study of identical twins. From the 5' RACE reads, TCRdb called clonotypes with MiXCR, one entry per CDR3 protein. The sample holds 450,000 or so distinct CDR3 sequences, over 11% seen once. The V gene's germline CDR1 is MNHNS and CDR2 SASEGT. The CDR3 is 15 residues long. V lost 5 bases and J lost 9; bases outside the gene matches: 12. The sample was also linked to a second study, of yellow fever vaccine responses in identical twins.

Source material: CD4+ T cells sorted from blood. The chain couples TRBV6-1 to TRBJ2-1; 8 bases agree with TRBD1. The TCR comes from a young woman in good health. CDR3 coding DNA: TGTGCCAGCAGTCCCAGCAGGGGGCGCGCAGGTGAGCAGTTCTTC. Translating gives CASSPSRGRAGEQFF.